One and the same sample provided the 8 T cell receptor beta chains below, sequenced in a study of preoperative IRX-2 immunotherapy in early breast cancer (dated by TCRdb to the late 2010s). Read against the paper, the sample's treatment or condition label means: preoperative locoregional IRX-2 cytokine immunotherapy. Libraries were made using the immunoSEQ multiplex PCR assay. Imported from immuneACCESS, the table was reduced by TCRdb to in-frame sequences with V and J called. These copies leave out some clones; in studies compared against another copy, an unresolved V gene accounts for under half, and the cause of the remainder is not known. The sample table records tens of thousands of clones; 75% to 80% of these occur just once. The ten top clones hold 2% to 2.5% of the sample. This sample comprised lymph node tissue, obtained before IRX-2 immunotherapy. These receptor sequences come from a human donor with breast cancer.

The rearrangement joins TRBV23-1 to TRBJ1-2; D is undetermined. TRBV23-1 is an ORF, and what it does is uncertain. The germline V and J ends were trimmed by 6 bases and 2 bases, with 10 bases remaining between them. The CDR3 spans 13 residues. The CDR3 here is CASSALLNYGYTF. The CDR3 DNA reads TGCGCCAGCAGCGCCCTTCTGAACTATGGCTACACCTTC.

The rearrangement links TRBV1 to TRBJ1-2. TRBV1 is classified as a pseudogene. This CDR3 has 15 residues. CDR3 residues: CASSQADSWDYGYTF. The CDR3 bases are TGCGCCAGCAGCCAAGCCGACTCGTGGGACTATGGCTACACCTTC.

The rearrangement uses TRBV6-8 and TRBJ2-1; D unresolved. Trimming pared 4 bases from V and 6 bases from J, leaving 13 bases between. The length of the CDR3 is 14 residues. Germline V lookup: CDR1 MNHGY, CDR2 SAAAGT. DNA for the CDR3: TGTGCCAGCAGTTTGGCCCCGGCCAGCAATGAGCAGTTCTTC. Residues: CASSLAPASNEQFF.

This clone was observed once. The chain links TRBV6-8 to TRBJ2-7; D is unclear. CDR3 length: 13 residues. The V gene lost 5 bases and the J gene lost 7 bases, with 15 bases spanning the gap. Germline lookup yields CDR1 MNHGY and CDR2 SAAAGT. This chain's CDR3 is CASSPAASWEQYF. The CDR3 DNA reads TGTGCCAGCAGTCCCGCGGCCAGCTGGGAGCAGTACTTC.

The rearrangement joins TRBV6-8 to TRBJ2-7; D remains ambiguous. This CDR3 spans 13 amino acids. Germline CDR1 reads MNHGY; CDR2 reads SAAAGT. V was pared by 4 bases and J by 3 bases, with 10 bases between. The CDR3 sequence is CASSWSRSYEQYF. CDR3 nucleotides: TGTGCCAGCAGTTGGAGCAGGAGCTACGAGCAGTACTTC.

This clone was seen a handful of times. The chain carries TRBV6-8 and TRBJ1-1; a possible D gene is TRBD1 (5 bases). CDR1 and CDR2 (germline): MNHGY, SAAAGT. This CDR3 contains 13 residues. V was pared by 9 bases and J by 2 bases, with 13 bases between. This CDR3 reads CASNVRVNTEAFF. The CDR3 nucleotides read TGTGCCAGTAATGTCAGGGTTAACACTGAAGCTTTCTTT.

A few counts support this clone. For the CDR3, the DNA is TGTGCCAGCAGTTATAGCCTCGAGGGGGGAGAGCAGTACTTC. It specifies CASSYSLEGGEQYF. The chain employs TRBV6-8 and TRBJ2-7, with D perhaps assigned TRBD1 or TRBD2 (6 bases each). CDR3 length equals 14 residues. V lost 3 bases, J lost 7 bases, and 16 bases lay in between. CDR1 is MNHGY, CDR2 SAAAGT, per germline.

This clone was picked up a small number of times. V is TRBV6-8 and J is TRBJ1-5; no clear D. V lost 4 bases and J lost 1, with 14 bases in between. CDR3 length: 16 residues. Per germline, CDR1 MNHGY and CDR2 SAAAGT. CDR3 sequence reads: CASSFMSMGSNQPQHF. The CDR3 DNA follows: TGTGCCAGCAGTTTCATGTCAATGGGGAGCAATCAGCCCCAGCATTTT.